These T cell receptor beta chains were read from a single sample in a study of brain metastases from non-small cell lung cancer. This table comes from immunoSEQ multiplex PCR, and its TCRdb copy is limited to in-frame clones, with some not included. This sample has about 2,800 clones, with approximately 85% found just once. The sample was primary lung tumor tissue. The receptors were gathered from a donor over 35 with non-small cell lung cancer. Each CDR3 is given with its conserved first and last residue. The D gene is left open where the match is weak. Rows give clone size only sometimes, using once, few, many, or a class for an expanded clone.

cdr3_length: 15; clone_size: NA; j_call: TRBJ2-1; d_call: NA; v_call: TRBV24-1; cdr3_nt: TGTGCCATCAGTGATTTAGGGGTATCCTACAATGAGCAGTTCTTC; cdr3_aa: CAISDLGVSYNEQFF
cdr3_length: 15; clone_size: NA; j_call: TRBJ2-7; d_call: TRBD1; v_call: TRBV14; cdr3_nt: TGTGCCAGCAGAGCCGATGGACAGGACCCCTACGAGCAGTACTTC; cdr3_aa: CASRADGQDPYEQYF
cdr3_length: 15; clone_size: NA; j_call: TRBJ2-7; d_call: TRBD2; v_call: TRBV11-2; cdr3_nt: TGTGCCAGCAGCTTAATGATCGCTAGCGGGAGTGAGCAGTACTTC; cdr3_aa: CASSLMIASGSEQYF
cdr3_length: 15; clone_size: NA; j_call: TRBJ2-5; d_call: NA; v_call: TRBV11-3; cdr3_nt: TGTGCCAGCAGCCCGGGGACCCCTGGACCAGAGACCCAGTACTTC; cdr3_aa: CASSPGTPGPETQYF
cdr3_length: 13; clone_size: few; j_call: TRBJ1-3; d_call: NA; v_call: TRBV4-2; cdr3_nt: TGTGCCAGCAGCCAAGATCGTAGAAACACCATATATTTT; cdr3_aa: CASSQDRRNTIYF
cdr3_length: 14; clone_size: NA; j_call: TRBJ2-1; d_call: NA; v_call: TRBV5-5; cdr3_nt: TGTGCCAGCAGCTTGGGGGGCAGATATGATGAGCAGTTCTTC; cdr3_aa: CASSLGGRYDEQFF
cdr3_length: 12; clone_size: few; j_call: TRBJ2-1; d_call: NA; v_call: TRBV18; cdr3_nt: TGTGCCAGCTCACGAGAGTCTTATGAGCAGTTCTTC; cdr3_aa: CASSRESYEQFF
cdr3_length: 15; clone_size: NA; j_call: TRBJ2-7; d_call: NA; v_call: TRBV18; cdr3_nt: TGTGCCAGCTCACCACTCGGTAGGGGGAACGACGAGCAGTACTTC; cdr3_aa: CASSPLGRGNDEQYF
cdr3_length: 12; clone_size: NA; j_call: TRBJ2-1; d_call: NA; v_call: TRBV24-1; cdr3_nt: TGTGCCACCAGTGAGACGATCGCCGAGCAGTTCTTC; cdr3_aa: CATSETIAEQFF
cdr3_length: 12; clone_size: NA; j_call: TRBJ2-7; d_call: NA; v_call: TRBV7-8; cdr3_nt: TGTGCCAGCAGCCCGGGGACGACCGAGCAGTACTTC; cdr3_aa: CASSPGTTEQYF
cdr3_length: 14; clone_size: NA; j_call: TRBJ2-3; d_call: NA; v_call: TRBV6-6; cdr3_nt: TGTGCCAGCAGTCCCGGGGTGCGCACAGATACGCAGTATTTT; cdr3_aa: CASSPGVRTDTQYF
cdr3_length: 15; clone_size: NA; j_call: TRBJ1-6; d_call: NA; v_call: TRBV4-3; cdr3_nt: TGCGCCAGCAGCCAAGACGGCAACAGAATAAATCCCCTCCACTTT; cdr3_aa: CASSQDGNRINPLHF
cdr3_length: 17; clone_size: once; j_call: TRBJ1-5; d_call: NA; v_call: TRBV3-1/TRBV3-2; cdr3_nt: TGTACCAGCAGCCAACCCCGACAGATGGTTAGCAATCAGCCCCAGCATTTT; cdr3_aa: CTSSQPRQMVSNQPQHF
cdr3_length: 13; clone_size: NA; j_call: TRBJ2-3; d_call: NA; v_call: TRBV12-3/TRBV12-4; cdr3_nt: TGTGCCAGCAGCCTCCGAGTCCAGGTGACGCAGTATTTT; cdr3_aa: CASSLRVQVTQYF